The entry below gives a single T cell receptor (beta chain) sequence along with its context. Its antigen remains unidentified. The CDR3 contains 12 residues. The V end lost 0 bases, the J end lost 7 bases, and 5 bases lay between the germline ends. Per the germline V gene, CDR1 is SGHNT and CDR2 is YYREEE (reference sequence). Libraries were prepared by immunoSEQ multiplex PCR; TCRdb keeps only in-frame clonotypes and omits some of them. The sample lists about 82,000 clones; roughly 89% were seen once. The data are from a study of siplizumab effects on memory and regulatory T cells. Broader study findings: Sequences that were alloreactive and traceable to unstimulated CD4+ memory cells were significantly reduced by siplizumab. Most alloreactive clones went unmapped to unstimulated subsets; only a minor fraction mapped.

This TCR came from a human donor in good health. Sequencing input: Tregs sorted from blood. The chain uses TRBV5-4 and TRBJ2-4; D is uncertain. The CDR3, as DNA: TGTGCCAGCAGCTTGGTCAGGAACATTCAGTACTTC. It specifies CASSLVRNIQYF.